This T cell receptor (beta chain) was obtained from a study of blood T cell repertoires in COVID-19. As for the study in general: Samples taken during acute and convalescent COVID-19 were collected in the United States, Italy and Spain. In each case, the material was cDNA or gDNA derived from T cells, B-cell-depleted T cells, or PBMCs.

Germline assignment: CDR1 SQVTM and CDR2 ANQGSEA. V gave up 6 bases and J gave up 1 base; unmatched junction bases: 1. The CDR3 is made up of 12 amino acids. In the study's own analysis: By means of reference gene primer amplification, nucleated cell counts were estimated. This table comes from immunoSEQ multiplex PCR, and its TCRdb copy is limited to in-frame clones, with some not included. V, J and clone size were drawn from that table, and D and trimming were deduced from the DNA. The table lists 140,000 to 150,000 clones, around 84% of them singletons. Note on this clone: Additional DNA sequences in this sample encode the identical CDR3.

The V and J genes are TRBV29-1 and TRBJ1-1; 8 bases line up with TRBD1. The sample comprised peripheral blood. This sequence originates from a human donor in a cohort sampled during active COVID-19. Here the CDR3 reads CSVGQGNTEAFF. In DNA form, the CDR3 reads TGCAGCGTCGGACAGGGGAACACTGAAGCTTTCTTT.